Shown below are 18 T cell receptor beta chains from a single sample sequenced in a study of cytomegalovirus exposure and HLA in healthy donors (dated by TCRdb to the late 2010s). Preparation of the library involved the immunoSEQ multiplex PCR assay. The multiplex PCR relied on a mix of 60 forward primers for TCR Vbeta segments and 13 reverse primers for TCR Jbeta segments. TCRdb re-hosts the immuneACCESS table, in-frame sequences only. Its copies lack some clones; in the studies checked, an unresolved V gene accounts for under half of them, and the cause for the rest is not known. The sample table contains roughly 120,000 clones; only one count was recorded for 74% of them. The ten biggest clones cover around 4.2% of the sample. Sequenced: PBMCs. These receptor sequences come from a woman between 45 and 65 years old in good health and CMV-seropositive.

This rearrangement joins TRBV18 to TRBJ2-7, with 7 nucleotides matching TRBD1. The ends lost 0 bases at V and 2 bases at J; junction bases unmatched: 4. The CDR3 has 15 residues. CDR1 is KGHSH and CDR2 is LQKENI in the germline V gene. In DNA form, the CDR3 reads TGTGCCAGCTCACCACCCTCGCAGGGGGCCTACGAGCAGTACTTC. It yields the protein CASSPPSQGAYEQYF.

In its sample, this clone was seen once. The chain recombines TRBV5-4 with TRBJ1-4; 11 bases match TRBD1. The CDR3 spans 17 residues. V gave up 4 bases and J gave up 2 bases; unmatched junction bases: 7. Germline CDR1 reads SGHNT; CDR2 reads YYREEE (reference sequence). CDR3 residues: CASSPWTGGLTNEKLFF. The CDR3 DNA follows: TGTGCCAGCAGCCCGTGGACAGGGGGCTTGACTAATGAAAAACTGTTTTTT.

This chain uses TRBV5-4 with TRBJ1-2; 8 bases line up with TRBD1. J was trimmed by 7 bases and V by 4 bases; bases with no gene match: 9. Germline V gene lookup returns CDR1 SGHNT and CDR2 YYREEE (reference sequence). This CDR3 is built from 14 residues. The CDR3 DNA reads as TGTGCCAGCAGCCCGACAGGGGCATTAAGTGGCTACACCTTC. Its translation is CASSPTGALSGYTF.

The rearrangement links TRBV7-9 to TRBJ1-4; 8 nucleotides match TRBD1. CDR3 length: 18 amino acids. The germline V gene has CDR1 SEHNR and CDR2 FQNEAQ (reference sequence). The V segment lost 5 bases and the J segment 0 bases; nucleotides outside the gene matches: 11. DNA of the CDR3: TGTGCCAGCAGCCCAGGGGACAGGATAGTTGCAACTAATGAAAAACTGTTTTTT. Translating gives CASSPGDRIVATNEKLFF.

This chain joins TRBV27 and TRBJ2-7; D might be TRBD2 (6 bases). This CDR3 has 14 residues. Germline values: CDR1 MNHEY, CDR2 SMNVEV (reference sequence). Trimming left V 4 bases short and J 5 bases short, with 15 bases between. The CDR3 nucleotides read TGTGCCAGCAGTTCGGGACTCGTACTACACGAGCAGTACTTC. Translated: CASSSGLVLHEQYF.

The V call is TRBV7-9, the J call TRBJ2-3; 8 bases map to TRBD1. Germline V lookup: CDR1 SEHNR, CDR2 FQNEAQ (reference sequence). This CDR3 is built from 15 residues. Trimming at V came to 6 bases and at J to 2 bases, leaving 7 bases not matched to a gene. CDR3 nucleotide sequence: TGTGCCAGCAGTCACCACAGGGGGAACACAGATACGCAGTATTTT. This encodes CASSHHRGNTDTQYF.

This rearrangement joins TRBV7-6 to TRBJ2-7; 8 bases map to TRBD2. Per germline, CDR1 SGHVS and CDR2 FNYEAQ. The length of the CDR3 is 16 residues. V lost 6 bases to trimming and J lost 4 bases; unmatched junction nucleotides: 14. The CDR3 DNA reads as TGTGCCAGCAGTTCGTTGAGCGGGGGCTTTGTTTACGAGCAGTACTTC. Translating it yields CASSSLSGGFVYEQYF.

The chain employs TRBV2 and TRBJ2-1; 12 positions match TRBD2. J lost 0 bases, V lost 5 bases, and 8 bases had no gene match. The CDR3 has 18 residues. From germline, CDR1 is SNHLY and CDR2 FYNNEI. CDR3 bases: TGTGCCAGCAGTCTACTAGCGGGGGGTCTCAGCTCCTACAATGAGCAGTTCTTC. Its protein product is CASSLLAGGLSSYNEQFF.

There are a few counts of this clone. The chain combines TRBV6-5 with TRBJ1-5, with D possibly being TRBD1 (5 bases). This CDR3 contains 15 residues. Germline lookup yields CDR1 MNHEY and CDR2 SVGAGI. V was cut by 0 bases and J by 5 bases, with 11 bases left in between. CDR3 residues: CASSYSRGRDQPQHF. The DNA of the CDR3 is TGTGCCAGCAGTTACTCGCGGGGGAGGGATCAGCCCCAGCATTTT.

This chain links TRBV28 with TRBJ2-7; 7 bases agree with TRBD1. CDR1 is MDHEN, CDR2 SYDVKM, per germline. V lost 5 bases and J lost 0; bases outside the gene matches: 7. The CDR3 is 15 residues long. DNA for the CDR3: TGTGCCAGCAGTATTAGGGGACAGCACTCCTACGAGCAGTACTTC. The encoded protein is CASSIRGQHSYEQYF.

The chain is built from TRBV6-4 and TRBJ2-3; no clear D. V lost 3 bases and J 11 bases, leaving 15 bases between the germline ends. CDR1 MRHNA and CDR2 SNTAGT come from the germline V gene. The CDR3 runs to 13 residues. The CDR3 DNA reads as TGTGCCAGCAGTGAAGTGGCTAGATCTTTGCAGTATTTT. It encodes CASSEVARSLQYF.

The chain couples TRBV5-4 to TRBJ1-4, with a tentative D call TRBD1 (5 bases). CDR3 length: 14 amino acids. The germline CDR1 and CDR2 sequences are SGHNT and YYREEE (reference sequence). The V and J ends lost 0 bases and 7 bases respectively, with 10 bases between them. This CDR3 is CASSLAGIREKLFF. CDR3 sequence (DNA): TGTGCCAGCAGCTTGGCAGGGATCCGTGAAAAACTGTTTTTT.

The rearrangement joins TRBV6-5 to TRBJ1-1; D gene unclear. V lost 5 bases and J 4 bases, leaving 17 bases between the germline ends. This CDR3 comprises 15 residues. Germline loops: CDR1 MNHEY, CDR2 SVGAGI. The CDR3 nucleotides are TGTGCCAGCAGTCTCGGACTCCGAGGAGTCACTGAAGCTTTCTTT. Protein sequence: CASSLGLRGVTEAFF.

The sample holds a few counts of this clone. The chain joins TRBV28 to TRBJ1-3, with 7 bases fitting TRBD1. CDR3 length: 16 amino acids. The V gene end was trimmed by 6 bases and the J gene end by 1 base; junction bases not matched to a gene: 9. CDR1 MDHEN and CDR2 SYDVKM come from the germline V gene. CDR3 sequence (DNA): TGTGCCAGCAGCCCGGGAGGGGGCTTTTCTGGAAACACCATATATTTT. Its protein product is CASSPGGGFSGNTIYF.

The count of this clone is one. This sequence joins TRBV19 and TRBJ1-2; D may be TRBD1 (6 bases). There are 15 residues in the CDR3. V lost 3 bases and J lost 6, with 17 bases in between. In germline, CDR1 is LNHDA, CDR2 SQIVND (reference sequence). The CDR3 loop is CASSISPPGVDGYTF. The CDR3 nucleotides read TGTGCCAGTAGTATTTCGCCTCCAGGGGTAGATGGCTACACCTTC.

The chain carries TRBV19 and TRBJ1-5; D remains ambiguous. This CDR3 has 15 residues. In germline, CDR1 is LNHDA, CDR2 SQIVND (reference sequence). V lost 3 bases, J lost 1 base, and 10 bases lay in between. The CDR3 region has the DNA TGTGCCAGTAGTATTGGTACAACAAGCAATCAGCCCCAGCATTTT. Its protein is CASSIGTTSNQPQHF.

This clone was seen more than once but under ten times. The chain recombines TRBV29-1 with TRBJ2-5; TRBD2 matches 12 bases. This CDR3 region has 16 residues. Looked up from germline, CDR1 is SQVTM and CDR2 is ANQGSEA. Trimming took 1 base from V and 4 from J; bases not matched to a gene: 7. Here the CDR3 reads CSVEGLAGDWGETQYF. Written as DNA, the CDR3 is TGCAGCGTTGAAGGACTAGCGGGGGATTGGGGAGAGACCCAGTACTTC.

There are a few counts of this clone. V is TRBV18 and J is TRBJ2-5; 9 bases fit TRBD2. The CDR3 is 18 residues long. Trimming removed 3 bases from V and 3 bases from J; junction bases left unmatched: 14. The germline V gene encodes CDR1 KGHSH and CDR2 LQKENI. The CDR3 DNA sequence: TGTGCCAGCTCACCGACTAGTGGTTTCGGGACTAGCAAAGAGACCCAGTACTTC. Protein: CASSPTSGFGTSKETQYF.